Sequencing of this T cell receptor beta chain was carried out in a study of CD8+ T cells in alopecia areata. Study at large: At a dose of 5 to 10 mg twice daily, oral tofacitinib was given to treated patients. The SALT score measured affected scalp surface percentage in treated patients.

Findings of the study overall: Greater clonality was observed in lesional scalp samples, especially alopecia totalis/universalis, versus normal scalp. The study found tofacitinib significantly decreased scalp clonality and expanded CD8+ clones among the top 100.

RNA extraction was followed by reverse transcription into cDNA, which acted as the sequencing template. Libraries were prepared by immunoSEQ multiplex PCR; TCRdb keeps only in-frame clonotypes and omits some of them. The sample consists of approximately 110,000 clones, approximately 55% of them appearing once. The V and J ends lost 5 bases and 0 bases respectively, with 10 bases between them. The CDR3 is made up of 14 amino acids. Germline V gene data show CDR1 as SEHNR and CDR2 as FQNEAQ (reference sequence). Specified treatment: oral pan-JAK inhibitor, 5-10 mg twice daily. With respect to this clone: Its antigen is currently unknown.

The sequenced sample was CD4+ T cells sorted from blood, obtained at week 24, from a patient treated with tofacitinib. This chain joins TRBV7-9 and TRBJ1-2; TRBD1 might be the D (6 bases). This sequence was found in a human donor with alopecia areata. The DNA for the CDR3 is TGTGCCAGCAGCCCCCCAGGGGCTAACTATGGCTACACCTTC. Encoded protein: CASSPPGANYGYTF.